The rows below give T cell receptor beta chains drawn from one sample of a study of identical twins. Via MiXCR, TCRdb re-called the 5' RACE reads, giving one row per CDR3 protein. The sample contains about 530,000 distinct CDR3 sequences, about 15% of which appear only once. The sample was also reused in another study, on yellow fever vaccine responses in identical twins.

The sample taken for sequencing was CD4+ T cells sorted from blood. The receptor set was obtained from a woman between 18 and 29 years old in good health. Both conserved end residues are part of each CDR3. The order of the fields is V gene, CDR3 length, CDR3 protein.

V gene: TRBV10-2; CDR3 length: 13; CDR3 protein: CASRSYGAYGYTF
V gene: TRBV27; CDR3 length: 15; CDR3 protein: CASSLKGAGIGELFF
V gene: TRBV28; CDR3 length: 12; CDR3 protein: CAIPGPTTEQYF
V gene: TRBV15; CDR3 length: 16; CDR3 protein: CATSREGTSGFDTQYF
V gene: TRBV5-1; CDR3 length: 13; CDR3 protein: CASSRTDRETQYF
V gene: TRBV19; CDR3 length: 14; CDR3 protein: CASSTTQGRHEQYF
V gene: TRBV28; CDR3 length: 15; CDR3 protein: CASSLPPGMNTEAFF
V gene: TRBV4-1; CDR3 length: 17; CDR3 protein: CASSQDPGRALISPLHF
V gene: TRBV24-1; CDR3 length: 16; CDR3 protein: CATSGRGRGNTGELFF
V gene: TRBV6-5; CDR3 length: 15; CDR3 protein: CASSYQRGDQETQYF
V gene: TRBV6-5; CDR3 length: 15; CDR3 protein: CASSFRGTSFNEQFF
V gene: TRBV29-1; CDR3 length: 15; CDR3 protein: CSVPVYGQTQETQYF
V gene: TRBV12-3/TRBV12-4; CDR3 length: 13; CDR3 protein: CASSDRVWTEAFF
V gene: TRBV6-1; CDR3 length: 15; CDR3 protein: CASRGAGQAYNEQFF
V gene: TRBV10-2; CDR3 length: 13; CDR3 protein: CASSTQGNTEAFF
V gene: TRBV14; CDR3 length: 20; CDR3 protein: CASSQGGGLARRATYNEQFF
V gene: TRBV12-3/TRBV12-4; CDR3 length: 14; CDR3 protein: CASSPGLKGSPLHF
V gene: TRBV20-1; CDR3 length: 15; CDR3 protein: CSARDSVEGNYGYTF
V gene: TRBV12-3/TRBV12-4; CDR3 length: 15; CDR3 protein: CASTVAGAGEGELFF
V gene: TRBV7-7; CDR3 length: 14; CDR3 protein: CASSVGLAGDEQFF
V gene: TRBV7-8; CDR3 length: 14; CDR3 protein: CASSFTEITGELFF
V gene: TRBV7-9; CDR3 length: 17; CDR3 protein: CASSLGLTAGEDQPQHF